The 25 T cell receptor beta chains below come from one sample, sequenced in a study of blood T cell repertoires in COVID-19. The assay was immunoSEQ multiplex PCR, and TCRdb's table has in-frame clones only and misses some. Of about 210,000 clones in the sample, roughly 90% are singletons; the top ten hold roughly 5%. Sequencing was performed on peripheral blood. Source of these receptors: a woman between 40 and 55 years old with acute or convalescent COVID-19.

This chain links TRBV5-4 with TRBJ1-4; D ambiguous. The CDR3 has 14 amino acids. V dropped 4 bases and J dropped 7 bases, with 14 bases sitting between them. Germline-derived CDR1 and CDR2 are SGHNT and YYREEE (reference sequence). This CDR3 is CASSPPPPGEKLFF. CDR3 DNA: TGTGCCAGCAGCCCTCCTCCCCCGGGTGAAAAACTGTTTTTT.

The rearrangement joins TRBV18 to TRBJ2-7; no definite D call. Germline V gene data show CDR1 as KGHSH and CDR2 as LQKENI. Deletions cut 2 bases from V and 7 bases from J, with 9 bases between. This CDR3 comprises 12 residues. In nucleotides, the CDR3 is TGTGCCAGCTCACCAGCGTTTGAGGAGCAGTACGTC. The encoded protein is CASSPAFEEQYV.

This clone appeared a few times. V and J are TRBV4-2 and TRBJ1-5; 7 bases map to TRBD1. The CDR3 spans 23 residues. With V trimmed by 4 bases and J by 1 base, 28 bases remained unmatched. The V gene's germline CDR1 is LGHNA and CDR2 YNFKEQ. For the CDR3, the DNA is TGTGCCAGCAGCCTCTTGTATGGTCGAGTTTGCCGAAAACTACAGGGGAGCAATCAGCCCCAGCATTTT. Protein: CASSLLYGRVCRKLQGSNQPQHF.

V and J are TRBV19 and TRBJ2-3, with D maybe TRBD2 (5 bases). Per the germline V gene, CDR1 is LNHDA and CDR2 is SQIVND (reference sequence). The V gene lost 1 base and the J gene lost 0 bases, with 14 bases spanning the gap. The CDR3 extends over 17 amino acids. The CDR3, as DNA: TGTGCCAGTAGTATAGTGAGGCCGGGAACAAGCACAGATACGCAGTATTTT. This gives the protein CASSIVRPGTSTDTQYF. The full variable domain, its missing parts supplied by reference TRBV19 and TRBJ2-3, is DGGITQSPKYLFRKEGQNVTLSCEQNLNHDAMYWYRQDPGQGLRLIYYSQIVNDFQKGDIAEGYSVSREKKESFPLTVTSAQKNPTAFYLCASSIVRPGTSTDTQYFGPGTRLTVL.

This clone has just one count. The chain combines TRBV7-2 with TRBJ2-1; 14 nucleotides match TRBD2. V gave up 3 bases and J gave up 4 bases; unmatched junction bases: 11. The CDR3 contains 19 residues. The V gene's germline CDR1 is SGHTA and CDR2 FQGNSA. CDR3: CASSFRHGLAGGLYNEQFF. In DNA form, the CDR3 reads TGTGCCAGCAGCTTCCGCCACGGACTAGCGGGGGGACTATACAATGAGCAGTTCTTC. Variable domain in full (rest from reference TRBV7-2 and TRBJ2-1): GAGVSQSPSNKVTEKGKDVELRCDPISGHTALYWYRQSLGQGLEFLIYFQGNSAPDKSGLPSDRFSAERTGGSVSTLTIQRTQQEDSAVYLCASSFRHGLAGGLYNEQFFGPGTRLTVL.

This clone was observed a few times. This chain uses TRBV11-3 with TRBJ2-1; 9 nucleotides line up with TRBD1. V was pared by 4 bases and J by 4 bases, with 5 bases of the junction left unmatched. The CDR3 runs to 15 residues. Germline CDR1 SGHNT, CDR2 YENEEA. The CDR3 reads CASSSEGQGYNEQFF. CDR3 nucleotides: TGTGCCAGCAGCTCCGAGGGACAGGGATACAATGAGCAGTTCTTC.

The J gene is TRBJ2-2, the V gene TRBV5-6; D gene uncertain. The CDR3 contains 16 residues. Germline CDR1 SGHDT, CDR2 YYEEEE. Trimming took off 4 bases at V and 7 bases at J, with 20 bases between the two ends. CDR3 loop: CASSRPLAGLGGELFF. CDR3 coding DNA: TGTGCCAGCAGCCGACCGCTGGCAGGTCTTGGCGGGGAGCTGTTTTTT.

This rearrangement joins TRBV9 to TRBJ2-1; 9 positions agree with TRBD2. J was trimmed by 9 bases and V by 3 bases; bases with no gene match: 13. CDR1 and CDR2 (germline): SGDLS, YYNGEE. This CDR3 is built from 16 residues. The CDR3, as DNA: TGTGCCAGCAGCGGGCGACAGCGGGGGGAGGAAGGTGAGCAGTTCTTC. This sequence encodes CASSGRQRGEEGEQFF.

The V gene is TRBV19, the J gene TRBJ2-2; D may be TRBD1 (6 bases). The CDR3 contains 15 residues. Trimming took off 0 bases at V and 6 bases at J, with 11 bases between the two ends. CDR1 is LNHDA, CDR2 SQIVND, per germline (reference sequence). The CDR3 DNA follows: TGTGCCAGTAGTATAGAACAGGGATCCCCCGGGGAGCTGTTTTTT. Its translation: CASSIEQGSPGELFF.

This clone is a singleton in its sample. V is TRBV2 and J is TRBJ1-2, with no clear D. CDR1 SNHLY and CDR2 FYNNEI come from the germline V gene. Trimming stripped 4 bases from V and 4 bases from J, with 10 bases between. CDR3 length equals 13 residues. CDR3 coding DNA: TGTGCCAGCAGTGTTCAGGAATCCTATGGCTACACCTTC. It specifies CASSVQESYGYTF.

The chain's CDR3 is CASSLAVNTEAFF. The DNA for the CDR3 is TGTGCCAGCAGTTTAGCCGTTAACACTGAAGCTTTCTTT. The chain recombines TRBV12-3 or TRBV12-4 with TRBJ1-1, with D unclear. Trimming shortened V by 0 bases and J by 2 bases, and 4 bases separated the two germline ends. The CDR3 sequence is 13 residues long.

The V and J genes are TRBV12-3 or TRBV12-4 and TRBJ2-3; D might be TRBD2 (6 bases). The V end lost 3 bases, the J end lost 4 bases, and 8 bases lay between the germline ends. This CDR3 spans 13 amino acids. The CDR3 DNA is TGTGCCAGCAGTTTTGCTAGCGCAGATACGCAGTATTTT. This translates into CASSFASADTQYF.

The chain employs TRBV7-9 and TRBJ2-7; D perhaps matches TRBD2 (5 bases). The V gene's germline CDR1 is SEHNR and CDR2 FQNEAQ (reference sequence). V was shortened by 1 base and J by 4 bases, with 17 bases between the two germline ends. The CDR3 covers 16 residues. CDR3 loop: CASSLGSGLRRYEQYV. In DNA, the CDR3 is TGTGCCAGCAGCTTAGGCTCAGGACTCCGGAGGTACGAGCAGTACGTC.

This clone came up once. This rearrangement joins TRBV5-4 to TRBJ1-2; TRBD1 matches 10 bases. Germline V gives CDR1 SGHNT, CDR2 YYREEE (reference sequence). With 5 bases clipped from V and 7 bases from J, the junction kept 5 bases outside the gene matches. The CDR3 is made up of 13 amino acids. CDR3 sequence reads: CASRTTGGPGYTF. The CDR3 DNA follows: TGTGCCAGCAGGACGACAGGGGGCCCTGGCTACACCTTC.

The chain has TRBV4-2 and TRBJ2-5; 13 positions match TRBD2. CDR3 length equals 18 residues. Germline CDR1 is LGHNA and CDR2 is YNFKEQ. Unmatched junction bases numbered 13, after V lost 4 bases and J lost 5 bases. The CDR3 sequence: CASSLKLAGGTLGETQYF. CDR3 sequence (DNA): TGTGCCAGCAGCCTTAAACTAGCGGGGGGGACGTTAGGGGAGACCCAGTACTTC.

CDR3 region: CASSAPGWGVEKLFF. The CDR3 bases are TGTGCCAGCAGCGCACCCGGTTGGGGGGTAGAAAAACTGTTTTTT. The chain is built from TRBV5-4 and TRBJ1-4, with D possibly TRBD1 on 5 matching bases. Germline V gene sequence: CDR1 SGHNT, CDR2 YYREEE (reference sequence). The V gene lost 4 bases and the J gene lost 8 bases, with 18 bases spanning the gap. CDR3 size: 15 residues.

The genes are TRBV5-6 and TRBJ2-3; the D gene is possibly TRBD1 (6 bases). V was pared by 1 base and J by 2 bases, with 11 bases between. CDR3 length: 15 amino acids. Germline assignment: CDR1 SGHDT and CDR2 YYEEEE. CDR3 in DNA: TGTGCCAGCAGCTTGTTAGGGGGATACACAGATACGCAGTATTTT. Translation gives CASSLLGGYTDTQYF.

The V call is TRBV7-6, the J call TRBJ2-5, with 10 nucleotides matching TRBD2. Unmatched junction bases numbered 12, after V lost 5 bases and J lost 9 bases. The CDR3 extends over 15 amino acids. CDR1 is SGHVS and CDR2 is FNYEAQ in the germline V gene. CDR3 residues: CASSPTSGVLGAQYF. The CDR3, as DNA: TGTGCCAGCAGCCCAACTAGCGGGGTGCTTGGGGCCCAGTACTTC.

V is TRBV11-3 and J is TRBJ1-6, with 11 bases fitting TRBD1. Germline CDR1 is SGHNT and CDR2 is YENEEA. The V gene end was trimmed by 5 bases and the J gene end by 10 bases; junction bases not matched to a gene: 4. This CDR3 is built from 14 residues. The CDR3 DNA sequence: TGTGCCAGCAGCCGAGGACAGGGGGCCTCACCCCTCCACTTT. Translating it yields CASSRGQGASPLHF.

The chain is built from TRBV11-1 and TRBJ1-1, with TRBD1 matching over 7 bases. This CDR3 has 13 amino acids. Germline CDR1 SGHAT, CDR2 FQDESV (reference sequence). The V and J ends lost 6 bases and 7 bases, in that order; junction bases with no gene match: 8. CDR3 region: CASSYRTGLEAFF. The CDR3 DNA reads as TGTGCCAGCAGTTACAGGACAGGTCTTGAAGCTTTCTTT. The entire variable domain, with the rest obtained from reference TRBV11-1 and TRBJ1-1, is as follows: EAEVAQSPRYKITEKSQAVAFWCDPISGHATLYWYRQILGQGPELLVQFQDESVVDDSQLPKDRFSAERLKGVDSTLKIQPAELGDSAMYLCASSYRTGLEAFFGQGTRLTVV.

This rearrangement joins TRBV6-5 to TRBJ1-2; no definite D call. Germline loops: CDR1 MNHEY, CDR2 SVGAGI. Trimming cost V 5 bases and J 10 bases, with 23 bases left between them. This CDR3 has 15 amino acids. The CDR3 region is CASSMRGFTPRDYTF. In nucleotides, the CDR3 is TGTGCCAGCAGTATGCGTGGTTTTACACCTCGGGACTACACCTTC.

The chain uses TRBV29-1 and TRBJ1-2; 8 bases line up with TRBD1. Losses at the gene ends were 4 bases for V and 6 bases for J; bases not matched to a gene: 7. CDR3 size: 13 residues. Germline-derived CDR1 and CDR2 are SQVTM and ANQGSEA. The CDR3 protein is CSVAQGASNGYTF. CDR3 nucleotide sequence: TGCAGCGTTGCGCAGGGGGCATCGAATGGCTACACCTTC.

This rearrangement joins TRBV19 to TRBJ1-3; 8 bases are a match to TRBD1. Germline lookup yields CDR1 LNHDA and CDR2 SQIVND (reference sequence). The CDR3 spans 15 residues. V was clipped by 5 bases and J by 1 base; unmatched bases: 4. The CDR3 is CASSDRGKSGNTIYF. CDR3 in DNA: TGTGCCAGTAGTGACAGGGGAAAGTCTGGAAACACCATATATTTT.

The DNA of the CDR3 is TGTGCCAGCAGTTTTCAGGCCCGCGCGGATACGCAGTATTTT. Its translation is CASSFQARADTQYF. The chain uses TRBV27 and TRBJ2-3; unclear D gene. Germline loops: CDR1 MNHEY, CDR2 SMNVEV (reference sequence). The CDR3 is 14 amino acids. V gave up 3 bases and J gave up 6 bases, with 13 bases separating them.

The chain couples TRBV11-2 to TRBJ2-1; 8 bases agree with TRBD2. Germline trimming cut 6 bases from V and 9 bases from J; bases unmatched to any gene: 7. CDR1 is SGHAT, CDR2 FQNNGV, per germline. CDR3 length: 13 amino acids. The CDR3 protein is CASRRLAKGEQFF. CDR3 DNA sequence: TGTGCCAGCAGGCGACTAGCGAAAGGTGAGCAGTTCTTC.